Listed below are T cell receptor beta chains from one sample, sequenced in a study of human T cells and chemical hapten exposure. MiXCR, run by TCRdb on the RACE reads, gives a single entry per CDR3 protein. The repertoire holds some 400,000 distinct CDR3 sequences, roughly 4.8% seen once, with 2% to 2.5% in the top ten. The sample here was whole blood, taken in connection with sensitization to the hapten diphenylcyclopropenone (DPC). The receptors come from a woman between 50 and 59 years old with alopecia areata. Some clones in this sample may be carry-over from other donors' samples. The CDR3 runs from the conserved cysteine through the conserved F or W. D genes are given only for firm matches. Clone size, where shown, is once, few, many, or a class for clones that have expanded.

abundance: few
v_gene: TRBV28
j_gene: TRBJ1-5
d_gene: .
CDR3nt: TGTGCCAGCAGTTTATGGGGAGGGGGAAATCAGCCCCAGCATTTT
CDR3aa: CASSLWGGGNQPQHF

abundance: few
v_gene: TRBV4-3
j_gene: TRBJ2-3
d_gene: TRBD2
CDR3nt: TGCGCCAGCAGCCAAGGCCCGGGACTAGCAGATACGCAGTATTTT
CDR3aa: CASSQGPGLADTQYF

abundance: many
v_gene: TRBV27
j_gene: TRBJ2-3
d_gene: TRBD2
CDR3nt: TGTGCCAGCAGTCCTCTAGCGGGGGGCAGCACAGATACGCAGTATTTT
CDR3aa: CASSPLAGGSTDTQYF

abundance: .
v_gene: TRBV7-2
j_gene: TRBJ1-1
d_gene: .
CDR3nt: TGTGCCAGCAGCTGGAGACAGAACACTGAAGCTTTCTTT
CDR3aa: CASSWRQNTEAFF

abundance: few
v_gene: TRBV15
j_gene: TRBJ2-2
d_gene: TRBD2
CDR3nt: TGTGCCACCAGCAGAGATCGTGCGGGAGCCGGGGAGCTGTTTTTT
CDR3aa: CATSRDRAGAGELFF

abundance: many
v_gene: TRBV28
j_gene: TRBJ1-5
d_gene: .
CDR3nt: TGTGCCAGCAGCCGAACGGGGGGTTGGCAGCCCCAGCATTTT
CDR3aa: CASSRTGGWQPQHF

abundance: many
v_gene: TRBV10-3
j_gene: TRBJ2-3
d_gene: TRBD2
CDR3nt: TGTGCCATCAGTGACAGGATAGCGGGGGCGAGCACAGATACGCAGTATTTT
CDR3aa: CAISDRIAGASTDTQYF

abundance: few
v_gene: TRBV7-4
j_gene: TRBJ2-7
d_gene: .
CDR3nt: TGTGCCAGCAGCTTCCTATCCGGGACGTTAAGCTCCTACGAGCAGTACTTC
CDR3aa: CASSFLSGTLSSYEQYF

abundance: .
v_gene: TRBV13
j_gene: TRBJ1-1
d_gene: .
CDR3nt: TGTGCCAGCAGGTCCGGACCGGGTAACACTGAAGCTTTCTTT
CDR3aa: CASRSGPGNTEAFF

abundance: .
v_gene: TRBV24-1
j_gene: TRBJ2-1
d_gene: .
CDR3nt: TGTGCCACCAGTGATTTGCGGCACACCTCCTACAATGAGCAGTTCTTC
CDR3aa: CATSDLRHTSYNEQFF

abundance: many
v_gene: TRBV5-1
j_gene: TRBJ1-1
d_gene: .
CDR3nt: TGCGCCAGCAGCCCGTCGAATCAGGGTGCCACTGAAGCTTTCTTT
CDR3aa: CASSPSNQGATEAFF

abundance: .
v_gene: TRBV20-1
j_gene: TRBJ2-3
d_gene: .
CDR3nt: TGCAGTGCTAGGGAAGCCTTGGGGGCGCAGTATTTT
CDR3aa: CSAREALGAQYF

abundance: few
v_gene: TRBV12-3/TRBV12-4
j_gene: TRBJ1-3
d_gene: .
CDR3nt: TGTGACTCCCCCCCAAGGGATGGAAACACCATATATTTT
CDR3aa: CDSPPRDGNTIYF

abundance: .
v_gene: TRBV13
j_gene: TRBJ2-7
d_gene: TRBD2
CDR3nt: TGTGCCAGCAGCTCCACTAGCGGGGGCTGGGACTTC
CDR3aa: CASSSTSGGWDF

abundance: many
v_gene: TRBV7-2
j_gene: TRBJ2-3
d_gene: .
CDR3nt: TGTGCCAGCAGCTTTTCGGAAGATACGCAGTATTTT
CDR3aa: CASSFSEDTQYF

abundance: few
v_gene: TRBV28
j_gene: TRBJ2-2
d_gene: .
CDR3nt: TGTGCCAGCAGTCCCGAAAACAGGGACACCGGGGAGCTGTTTTTT
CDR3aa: CASSPENRDTGELFF

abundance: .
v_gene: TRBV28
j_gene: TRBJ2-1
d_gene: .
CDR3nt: TGTGCCAGCAGTTTAAAGTTTGAGCAGTTCTTC
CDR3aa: CASSLKFEQFF

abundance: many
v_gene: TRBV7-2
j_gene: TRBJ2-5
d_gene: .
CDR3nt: TGTGCCAGCAGCTCGAGTCTAGCGACCCAGTACTTC
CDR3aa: CASSSSLATQYF

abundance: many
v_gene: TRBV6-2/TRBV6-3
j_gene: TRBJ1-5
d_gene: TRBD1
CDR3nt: TGTGCCAGCAGTTACTCGATGGAGGGGGCCAGCAATCAGCCCCAGCATTTT
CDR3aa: CASSYSMEGASNQPQHF

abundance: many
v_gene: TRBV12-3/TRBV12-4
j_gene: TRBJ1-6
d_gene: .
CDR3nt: TGTGCCAGCAGTAGGGAGTCGCGGAATTCACCCCTCCACTTT
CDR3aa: CASSRESRNSPLHF

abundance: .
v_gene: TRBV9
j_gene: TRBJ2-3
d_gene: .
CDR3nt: TGTGCCAGCAGCGTAGGGGTCAACACAGATACGCAGTATTTT
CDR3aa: CASSVGVNTDTQYF

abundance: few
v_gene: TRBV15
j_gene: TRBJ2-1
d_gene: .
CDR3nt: TGTGCCACCAGCCCCGACCCCGGGCGGTGGAATGAGCAGTTCTTC
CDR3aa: CATSPDPGRWNEQFF

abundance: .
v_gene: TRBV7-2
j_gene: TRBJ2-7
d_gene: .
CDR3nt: TGTGCCAGCAGCTCAAATAGGGACAAACCCTACGAGCAGTACTTC
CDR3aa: CASSSNRDKPYEQYF

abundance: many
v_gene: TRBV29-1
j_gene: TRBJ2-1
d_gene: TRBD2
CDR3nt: TGCAGCGGCCGACTAGCGGGGTACAATGAGCAGTTCTTC
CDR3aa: CSGRLAGYNEQFF

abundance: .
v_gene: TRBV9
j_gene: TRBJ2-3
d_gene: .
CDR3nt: TGTGCCAGCAGCGTGAGGGGGGTGGGCACAGATACGCAGTATTTT
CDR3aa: CASSVRGVGTDTQYF

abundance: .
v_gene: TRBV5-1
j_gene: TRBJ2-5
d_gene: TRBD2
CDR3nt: TGCGCCAGCAACCCCGCGGGAGTTCAAGATACCCAGTACTTC
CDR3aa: CASNPAGVQDTQYF

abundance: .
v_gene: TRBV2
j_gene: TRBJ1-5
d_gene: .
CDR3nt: TGTGCCAGCAGTGAGGGGGGGCGGCGGTTCAATCAGCCCCAGCATTTT
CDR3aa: CASSEGGRRFNQPQHF

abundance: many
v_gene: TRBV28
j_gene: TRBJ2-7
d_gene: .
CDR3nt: TGTGCCAGCAGTCTCTTCTTCTCCTACGAGCAGTACTTC
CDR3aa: CASSLFFSYEQYF

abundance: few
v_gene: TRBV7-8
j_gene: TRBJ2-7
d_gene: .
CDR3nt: TGTGCCAGCAGCTTAGCAGAGGGCCACTACGAGCAGTACTTC
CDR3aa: CASSLAEGHYEQYF

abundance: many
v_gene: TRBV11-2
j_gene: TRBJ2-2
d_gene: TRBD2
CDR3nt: TGTGCCAGCAGTGCCATTCCGGGACTAGCGGGAGTTAAGGCCGGGGAGCTGTTTTTT
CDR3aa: CASSAIPGLAGVKAGELFF

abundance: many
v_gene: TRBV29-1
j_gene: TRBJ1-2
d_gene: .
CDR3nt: TGCAGCGCCACTGGGGAGGGGAGTACTAACTATGGCTACACCTTC
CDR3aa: CSATGEGSTNYGYTF

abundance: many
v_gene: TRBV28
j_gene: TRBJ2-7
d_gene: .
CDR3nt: TGTGCCAGCAGAGGGACCGCTTCCTACGAGCAGTACTTC
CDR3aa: CASRGTASYEQYF

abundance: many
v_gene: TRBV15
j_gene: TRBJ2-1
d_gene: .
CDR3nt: TGTGCCACCAGCAGCGGGTATGAGCAGTTCTTC
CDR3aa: CATSSGYEQFF

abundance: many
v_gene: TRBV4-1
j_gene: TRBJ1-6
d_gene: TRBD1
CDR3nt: TGCGCCAGCAGCCAAGATAGGGGACAGGGTAGCTCACCCCTCCACTTT
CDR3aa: CASSQDRGQGSSPLHF

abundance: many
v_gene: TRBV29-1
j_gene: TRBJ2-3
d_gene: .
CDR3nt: TGCAGCGTTGCTAGCCTCGGCACAGATACGCAGTATTTT
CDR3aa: CSVASLGTDTQYF

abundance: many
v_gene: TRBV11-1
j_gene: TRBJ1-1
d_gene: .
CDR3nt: TGTGCCAGCAGCTTGATACAGGGTGGGACTGAAGCTTTCTTT
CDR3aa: CASSLIQGGTEAFF

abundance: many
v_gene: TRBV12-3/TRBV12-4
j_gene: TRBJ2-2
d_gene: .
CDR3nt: TGTGCCAGCAGTTTAGGAGGAGCGGTGAACACCGGGGAGCTGTTTTTT
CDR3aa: CASSLGGAVNTGELFF

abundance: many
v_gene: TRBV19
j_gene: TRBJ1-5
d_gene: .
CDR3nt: TGTGCCAGTAGTATCGCACTCGATCAGCCCCAGCATTTT
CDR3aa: CASSIALDQPQHF

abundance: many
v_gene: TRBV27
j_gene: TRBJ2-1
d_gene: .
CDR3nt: TGTGCCAGCAAAATCGTTCAGGGGAATGAGCAGTTCTTC
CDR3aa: CASKIVQGNEQFF

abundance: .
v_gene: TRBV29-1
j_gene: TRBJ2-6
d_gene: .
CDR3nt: TGCAGCGTTGTAGGAGCGGCGGGGGCCAACGTCCTGACTTTC
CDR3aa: CSVVGAAGANVLTF

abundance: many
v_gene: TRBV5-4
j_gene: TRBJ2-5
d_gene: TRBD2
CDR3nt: TGTGCCAGCAGCCTCCAGCGGGAGGAAGAGACCCAGTACTTC
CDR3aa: CASSLQREEETQYF

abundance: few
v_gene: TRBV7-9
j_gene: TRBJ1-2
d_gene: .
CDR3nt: TGTGCCAGCAGCTTTCTCGAAGGAGGTGGCTACACCTTC
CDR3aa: CASSFLEGGGYTF

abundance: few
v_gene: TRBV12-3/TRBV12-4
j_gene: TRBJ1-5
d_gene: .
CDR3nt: TGTGCCAGCAGTTTAGGGACCCAATGGCCCCAGCATTTT
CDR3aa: CASSLGTQWPQHF

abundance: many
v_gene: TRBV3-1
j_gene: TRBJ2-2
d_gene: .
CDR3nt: TGTGCCATCTCGAGGGGCACCAACACCGGGGAGCTGTTTTTT
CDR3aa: CAISRGTNTGELFF

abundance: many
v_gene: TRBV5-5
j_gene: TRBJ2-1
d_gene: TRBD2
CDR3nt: TGTGCCAGCAGCTTTAGGCTAGCGGGTTACAATGAGCAGTTCTTC
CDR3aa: CASSFRLAGYNEQFF

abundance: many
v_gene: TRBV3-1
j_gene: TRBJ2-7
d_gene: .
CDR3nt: TGTGCCAGCCGGAGGGGGCAGGGAGCCTACGAGCAGTACTTC
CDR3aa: CASRRGQGAYEQYF

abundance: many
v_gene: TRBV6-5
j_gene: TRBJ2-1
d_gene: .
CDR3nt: TGTGCCAGCAGCCAGGGTAGCTCCTACAATGAGCAGTTCTTC
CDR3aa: CASSQGSSYNEQFF

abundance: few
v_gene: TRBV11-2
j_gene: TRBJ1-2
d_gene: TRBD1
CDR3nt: TGTGCCAGCAGCCAGGGGGCATGGGACTATGGCTACACCTTC
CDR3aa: CASSQGAWDYGYTF

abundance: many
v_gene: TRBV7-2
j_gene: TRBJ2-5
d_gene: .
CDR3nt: TGTGCCAGCAGTCTCGGACTGCACCAAGAGACCCAGTACTTC
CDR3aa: CASSLGLHQETQYF

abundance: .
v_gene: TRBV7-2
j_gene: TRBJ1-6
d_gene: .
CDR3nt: TGTGCCAGCAGCTCGGGTTTGGACTCACCCCTCCACTTT
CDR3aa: CASSSGLDSPLHF

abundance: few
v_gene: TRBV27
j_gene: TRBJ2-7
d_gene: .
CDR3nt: TGTGCCAGCAGTTTAGGGGTCGGACCCTACGAGCAGTACTTC
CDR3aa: CASSLGVGPYEQYF

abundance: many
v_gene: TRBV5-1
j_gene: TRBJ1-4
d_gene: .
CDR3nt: TGCGCCAGCAGCCCCGCAGGGATGGTTGGCGAAAAACTGTTTTTT
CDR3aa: CASSPAGMVGEKLFF

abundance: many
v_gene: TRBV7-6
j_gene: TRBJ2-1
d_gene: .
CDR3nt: TGTGCCAGCAGCTTAGGGACGACAGGCTACAATGAGCAGTTCTTC
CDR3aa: CASSLGTTGYNEQFF

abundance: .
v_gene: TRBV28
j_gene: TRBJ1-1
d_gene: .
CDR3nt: TGTGCCACAGAGAGGGACGGCTTCGATAGCACTGAAGCTTTCTTT
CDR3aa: CATERDGFDSTEAFF

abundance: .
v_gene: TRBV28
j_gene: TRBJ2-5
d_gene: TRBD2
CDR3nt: TGTGCCAGCACTTTAGGGACTAGCGGAGGACAAGAGACCCAGTACTTC
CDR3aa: CASTLGTSGGQETQYF

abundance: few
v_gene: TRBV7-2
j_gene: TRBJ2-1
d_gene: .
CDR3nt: TGTGCCAGCAGCCCTTCCATATATGAGCAGTTCTTC
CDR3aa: CASSPSIYEQFF